The TCR beta chain described here comes from a study of blood T cells in healthy people across ages. At the level of the study: Template-switching capture recovered about one barcoded beta molecule per two T cells.

Notes on this clonotype: Its matching antigen is unknown. One end of the junction does not line up with germline, which may come from a read error.

Through a sample-barcoded 5' primer and a J-beta primer mix, a second PCR was run for roughly 7 to 12 cycles. MiXCR was run by TCRdb on the 5' RACE reads, yielding one entry per CDR3 protein. Counted here are some 1,500,000 distinct CDR3 sequences, 35% to 45% occurring once; the ten biggest clones make up 4%. The CDR3 has 17 amino acids. The germline gives CDR1 LGHDT, CDR2 YNNKEL (reference sequence). General study results and limits: Conclusively comparing naive with antigen-experienced cells was impossible with unsorted PBMCs. The recorded TCR beta diversity per million T cells decreased in a roughly linear manner with age.

The specimen was blood. V gene TRBV3-1 combines with J gene TRBJ1-1; D perhaps matches TRBD1 (5 bases). This clonotype was obtained from a woman aged 18 to 35 in good health. The CDR3 sequence: CASSFTGLLLPNTEVFF. The CDR3 DNA is TGTGCCAGCAGCTTTACGGGACTTTTACTTCCGAACACTGAAGTTTTCTTT. Using reference TRBV3-1 and TRBJ1-1 for the parts outside the CDR3, the full variable domain is DTAVSQTPKYLVTQMGNDKSIKCEQNLGHDTMYWYKQDSKKFLKIMFSYNNKELIINETVPNRFSPKSPDKAHLNLHINSLELGDSAVYFCASSFTGLLLPNTEVFFGQGTRLTVV.